Sequencing of this T cell receptor beta chain was carried out in a study of cytomegalovirus exposure and HLA in healthy donors. Vbeta (60) and Jbeta (13) primers were used in the PCR. Sequencing was performed with immunoSEQ multiplex PCR; in TCRdb, only in-frame clones are kept and a portion is missing. The sample carries tens of thousands of clones, roughly 60% recorded once. Trimming took 5 bases from V and 0 from J; bases not matched to a gene: 5. The CDR3 covers 15 residues. Germline-derived CDR1 and CDR2 are MGHDK and SYGVNS. This clone appeared a few times. Sequencing was carried out using PBMCs. This TCR was recovered from a boy between 10 and 17 years old in good health and CMV-seropositive. The rearrangement links TRBV25-1 to TRBJ1-2, with 8 bases identical to TRBD1. CDR3 DNA: TGTGCCAGCAGTCCCTACAGGGGGTCTAACTATGGCTACACCTTC. Its translation: CASSPYRGSNYGYTF.